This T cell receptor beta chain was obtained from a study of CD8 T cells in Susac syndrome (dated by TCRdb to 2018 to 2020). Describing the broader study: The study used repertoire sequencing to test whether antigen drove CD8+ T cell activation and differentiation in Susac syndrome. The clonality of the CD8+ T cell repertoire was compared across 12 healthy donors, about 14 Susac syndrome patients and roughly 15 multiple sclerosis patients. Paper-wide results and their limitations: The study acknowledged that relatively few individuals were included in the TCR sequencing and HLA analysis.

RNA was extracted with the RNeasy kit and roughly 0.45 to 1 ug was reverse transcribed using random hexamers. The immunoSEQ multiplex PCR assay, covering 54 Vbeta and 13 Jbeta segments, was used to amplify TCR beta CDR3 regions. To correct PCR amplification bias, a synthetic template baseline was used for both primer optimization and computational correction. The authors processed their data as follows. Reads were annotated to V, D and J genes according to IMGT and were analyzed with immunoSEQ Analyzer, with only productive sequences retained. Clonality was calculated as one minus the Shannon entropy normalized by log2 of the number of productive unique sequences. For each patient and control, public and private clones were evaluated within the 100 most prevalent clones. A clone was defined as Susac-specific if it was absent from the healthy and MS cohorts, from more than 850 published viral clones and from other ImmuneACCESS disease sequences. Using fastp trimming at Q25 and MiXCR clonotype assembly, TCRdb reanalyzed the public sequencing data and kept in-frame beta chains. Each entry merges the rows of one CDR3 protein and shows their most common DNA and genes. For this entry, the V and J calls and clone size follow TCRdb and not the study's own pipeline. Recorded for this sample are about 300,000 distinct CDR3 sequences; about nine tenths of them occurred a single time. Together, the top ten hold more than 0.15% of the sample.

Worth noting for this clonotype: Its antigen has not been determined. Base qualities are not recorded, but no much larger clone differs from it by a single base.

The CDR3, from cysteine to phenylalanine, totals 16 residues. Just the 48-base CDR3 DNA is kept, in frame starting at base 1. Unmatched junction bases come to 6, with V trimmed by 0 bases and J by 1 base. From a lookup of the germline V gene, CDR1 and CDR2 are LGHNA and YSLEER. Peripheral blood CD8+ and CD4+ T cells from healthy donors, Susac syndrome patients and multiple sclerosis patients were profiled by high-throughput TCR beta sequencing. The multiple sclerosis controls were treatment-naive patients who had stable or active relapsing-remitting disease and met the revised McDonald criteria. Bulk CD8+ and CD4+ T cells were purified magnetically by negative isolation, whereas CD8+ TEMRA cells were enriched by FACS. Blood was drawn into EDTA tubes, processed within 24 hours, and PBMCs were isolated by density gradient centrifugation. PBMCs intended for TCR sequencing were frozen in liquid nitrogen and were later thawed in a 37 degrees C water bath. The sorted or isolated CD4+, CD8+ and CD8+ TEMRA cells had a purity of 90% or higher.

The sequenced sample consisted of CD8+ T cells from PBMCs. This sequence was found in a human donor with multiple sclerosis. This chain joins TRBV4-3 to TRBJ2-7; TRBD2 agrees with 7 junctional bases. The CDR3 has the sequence CASSQEPSGASYEQYF. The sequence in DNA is TGCGCCAGCAGCCAAGAACCCAGCGGGGCGTCCTACGAGCAGTACTTC.